This T cell receptor (beta chain) derives from a study of cytomegalovirus exposure and HLA in healthy donors. Germline V gene data show CDR1 as SGHVS and CDR2 as FQNEAQ. V shed 1 base and J 5 bases; nucleotides not matched to a gene: 12. This CDR3 is built from 18 residues. The PCR employed 60 Vbeta primers together with 13 Jbeta primers. Data came from immunoSEQ multiplex PCR; TCRdb stores just in-frame clones and leaves some out. The sample has some 130,000 clones; nearly 80% are singletons. The source is a man in his thirties or forties in good health and CMV-seronegative. Source material: PBMCs. This chain links TRBV7-8 with TRBJ2-1; TRBD1 agrees at 9 bases. This CDR3 is CASSLGLTGGPRDNEQFF. CDR3 DNA sequence: TGTGCCAGCAGCTTAGGACTCACAGGGGGCCCAAGGGACAATGAGCAGTTCTTC.